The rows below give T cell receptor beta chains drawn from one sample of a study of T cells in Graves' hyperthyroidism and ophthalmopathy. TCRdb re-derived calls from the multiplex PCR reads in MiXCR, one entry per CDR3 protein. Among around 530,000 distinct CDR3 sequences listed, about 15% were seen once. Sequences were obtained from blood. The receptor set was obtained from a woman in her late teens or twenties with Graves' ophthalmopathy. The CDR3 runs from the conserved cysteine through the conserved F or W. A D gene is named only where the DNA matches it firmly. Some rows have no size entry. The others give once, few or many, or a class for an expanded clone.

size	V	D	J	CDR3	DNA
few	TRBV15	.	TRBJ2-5	CATSRDTGGLETQYF	TGTGCCACCAGCAGAGATACCGGGGGGCTGGAGACCCAGTACTTC
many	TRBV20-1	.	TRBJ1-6	CSASRGAANSPLHF	TGCAGTGCTAGCCGGGGGGCGGCTAATTCACCCCTCCACTTT
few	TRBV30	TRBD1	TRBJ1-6	CAWRRRDRGNNSPLHF	TGTGCCTGGAGACGCCGGGACAGGGGGAATAATTCACCCCTCCACTTT
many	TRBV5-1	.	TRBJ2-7	CASSFTISSYEQYF	TGCGCCAGCAGCTTCACCATTAGCTCCTACGAGCAGTACTTC
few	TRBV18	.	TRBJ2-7	CASSPGVGGASYEQYF	TGTGCCAGCTCGCCCGGCGTCGGAGGGGCCTCCTACGAGCAGTACTTC
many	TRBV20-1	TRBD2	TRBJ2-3	CSARFASGGIADTQYF	TGCAGTGCTAGATTCGCTAGCGGGGGGATAGCAGATACGCAGTATTTT
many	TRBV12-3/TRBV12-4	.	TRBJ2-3	CATTAARGADTQYF	TGTGCCACGACCGCAGCGAGGGGGGCAGATACGCAGTATTTT
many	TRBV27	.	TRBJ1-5	CASSLGGINQPQHF	TGTGCCAGCAGTTTAGGAGGGATCAATCAGCCCCAGCATTTT
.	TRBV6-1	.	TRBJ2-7	CASRMGGLGYEQYF	TGTGCCAGCAGAATGGGGGGGCTAGGCTACGAGCAGTACTTC
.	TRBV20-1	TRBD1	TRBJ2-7	CSAAPIGTGGVYEQYF	TGCAGTGCTGCGCCTATCGGGACAGGGGGTGTGTACGAGCAGTACTTC
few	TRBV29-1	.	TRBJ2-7	CSVGTPGGGSYEQYF	TGCAGCGTTGGTACTCCAGGGGGGGGATCCTACGAGCAGTACTTC
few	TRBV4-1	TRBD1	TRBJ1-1	CASSQVGQAEAFF	TGCGCCAGCAGCCAAGTGGGACAGGCGGAAGCTTTCTTT
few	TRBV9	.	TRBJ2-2	CASSDGGAENTGELFF	TGTGCCAGCAGCGATGGGGGGGCGGAGAACACCGGGGAGCTGTTTTTT
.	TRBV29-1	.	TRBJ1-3	CSVEEGGSGNTIYF	TGCAGCGTTGAAGAGGGGGGTTCTGGAAACACCATATATTTT
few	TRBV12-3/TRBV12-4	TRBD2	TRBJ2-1	CATKSGGVYNEQFF	TGTGCCACCAAAAGCGGGGGGGTATACAATGAGCAGTTCTTC
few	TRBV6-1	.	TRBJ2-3	CASTSGWADTQYF	TGTGCCAGCACCTCGGGATGGGCAGATACGCAGTATTTT
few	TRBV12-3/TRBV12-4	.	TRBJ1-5	CASSLMGGGNQPQHF	TGTGCCAGCAGTTTAATGGGTGGGGGTAATCAGCCCCAGCATTTT
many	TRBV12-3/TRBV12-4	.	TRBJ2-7	CASTPRGTYEQYF	TGTGCCAGCACCCCTCGGGGGACCTACGAGCAGTACTTC
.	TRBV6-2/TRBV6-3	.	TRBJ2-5	CASTTPGVGTQYF	TGTGCCAGCACCACCCCCGGGGTCGGGACCCAGTACTTC
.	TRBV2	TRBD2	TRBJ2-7	CASSEGGGDSYEQYF	TGTGCCAGCAGTGAAGGCGGGGGGGATTCCTACGAGCAGTACTTC
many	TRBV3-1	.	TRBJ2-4	CASSQGRGLAKNIQYF	TGTGCCAGCAGCCAAGGGCGAGGCCTAGCCAAAAACATTCAGTACTTC
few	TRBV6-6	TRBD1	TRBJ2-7	CASNIDRGGEQYF	TGTGCCAGCAACATCGACAGGGGCGGCGAGCAGTACTTC
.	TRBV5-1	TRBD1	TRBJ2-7	CASSLRAPGQGAYEQYF	TGCGCCAGCAGCTTGCGAGCTCCGGGACAGGGGGCCTACGAGCAGTACTTC
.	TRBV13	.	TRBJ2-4	CASSLQGRIAKNIQYF	TGTGCCAGCAGCTTACAAGGTCGGATAGCCAAAAACATTCAGTACTTC
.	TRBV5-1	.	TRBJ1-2	CASSLVSGYGYTF	TGCGCCAGCAGCTTGGTGTCGGGCTATGGCTACACCTTC
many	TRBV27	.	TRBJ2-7	CASSPTGWETYEQYF	TGTGCCAGCAGTCCCACAGGGTGGGAAACCTACGAGCAGTACTTC
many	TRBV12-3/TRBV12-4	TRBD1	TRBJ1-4	CASSLDRDGGEKLFF	TGTGCCAGCAGTCTCGACAGGGACGGTGGGGAAAAACTGTTTTTT
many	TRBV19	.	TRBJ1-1	CASTFRESTEAFF	TGTGCCAGTACCTTCAGGGAGTCTACTGAAGCTTTCTTT
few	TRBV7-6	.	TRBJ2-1	CASSFYRVDEQFF	TGTGCCAGCAGCTTTTACAGGGTGGATGAGCAGTTCTTC
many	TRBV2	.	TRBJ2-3	CASSPTGMDTQYF	TGTGCCAGCAGCCCAACAGGGATGGATACGCAGTATTTT
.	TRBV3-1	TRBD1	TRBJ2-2	CASSRRQGHTGELFF	TGTGCCAGCAGCCGTCGACAGGGGCACACCGGGGAGCTGTTTTTT